The entry below gives a single T cell receptor beta chain sequence along with its context. Its antigen is unidentified. Sequencing used immunoSEQ multiplex PCR; TCRdb keeps in-frame clones, though not all of them. The table records 280,000 or so clones, around 87% of them present only once. This record belongs to a study of cytomegalovirus exposure and HLA in healthy donors. Overall study findings and caveats: Both high specificity and high sensitivity reportedly marked the classifier's diagnosis of cytomegalovirus status. Generally TCR sequences proved uncommon, though certain public TCRs appeared in numerous donors.

The validation cohort, a group of 90 to 150 subjects, included the donors and was separate from the roughly 620-subject first cohort. The ends lost 2 bases at V and 6 bases at J; junction bases unmatched: 9. Germline loops: CDR1 SNHLY, CDR2 FYNNEI. The CDR3 contains 15 residues. V is TRBV2 and J is TRBJ2-7, with 8 bases that match TRBD1. The origin of this receptor is a woman aged 18-30 years in good health and CMV-seronegative. Sequencing was performed on PBMCs. The CDR3 nucleotides are TGTGCCAGCAGTGAAACCCGGACAGGGTCAGGCGAGCAGTACTTC. It is translated as CASSETRTGSGEQYF.